One and the same sample provided the 6 T cell receptor beta chains below, sequenced in a study of cytomegalovirus exposure and HLA in healthy donors. Profiling relied on immunoSEQ multiplex PCR, and the TCRdb table lists in-frame clones only, not all of them. The table lists roughly 70,000 clones, 94% of them singletons, with approximately 1.5% in the top ten. Sequenced sample: PBMCs. The source of these receptors is a man aged 18 to 35 in good health and CMV-seropositive.

The V call is TRBV9, the J call TRBJ2-6; D is unresolved. The CDR3 covers 14 residues. Germline CDR1 reads SGDLS; CDR2 reads YYNGEE. Trimming cost V 0 bases and J 4 bases, with 5 bases left between them. DNA of the CDR3: TGTGCCAGCAGCGTAGACCAGGGGGCCAACGTCCTGACTTTC. Translating it yields CASSVDQGANVLTF.

This clone came up once. This chain links TRBV25-1 with TRBJ1-1; TRBD1 aligns across 7 bases. J lost 6 bases, V lost 4 bases, and 8 bases had no gene match. From germline, CDR1 is MGHDK and CDR2 SYGVNS. The CDR3 length is 14 residues. The CDR3 sequence: CASSGTGDGAEAFF. The CDR3 DNA is TGTGCCAGCAGTGGAACAGGGGATGGGGCTGAAGCTTTCTTT.

The chain links TRBV30 to TRBJ2-1; 10 bases are shared with TRBD2. V trimming: 4 bases; J trimming: 9 bases; junction bases outside the gene matches: 9. The CDR3 is made up of 14 amino acids. Germline CDR1 and CDR2: GTSNPN and SVGIG (reference sequence). The CDR3 nucleotides read TGTGCCTGGACCCCAAGCGGGAGGGTCCGTGAGCAGTTCTTC. Its protein is CAWTPSGRVREQFF.

J is TRBJ2-2 and V is TRBV7-3, with 11 nucleotides matching TRBD2. V dropped 2 bases and J dropped 7; count of bases not matched to a gene: 6. Per the germline V gene, CDR1 is SGHTA and CDR2 is FQGTGA. This CDR3 comprises 16 residues. CDR3 coding DNA: TGTGCCAGCAGCTTAGGGTCTAGCGGGAGGAACGGGGAGCTGTTTTTT. It yields the protein CASSLGSSGRNGELFF.

V gene TRBV7-8 combines with J gene TRBJ2-2; the D is unclear. The germline gives CDR1 SGHVS, CDR2 FQNEAQ. This CDR3 is built from 13 residues. V gave up 5 bases and J gave up 0 bases, with 4 bases separating them. The CDR3 loop reads CASSSTNTGELFF. As DNA, the CDR3 is TGTGCCAGCAGCAGCACGAACACCGGGGAGCTGTTTTTT.

V usage is TRBV7-2 and J usage is TRBJ1-2; D may be TRBD1 (5 bases). CDR1 and CDR2 from the germline V gene are SGHTA and FQGNSA. The CDR3 loop spans 15 amino acids. V lost 1 base and J lost 1, with 10 bases in between. The CDR3 DNA reads TGTGCCAGCAGCTTAGTACCGGGACTTAACTATGGCTACACCTTC. Residues: CASSLVPGLNYGYTF.